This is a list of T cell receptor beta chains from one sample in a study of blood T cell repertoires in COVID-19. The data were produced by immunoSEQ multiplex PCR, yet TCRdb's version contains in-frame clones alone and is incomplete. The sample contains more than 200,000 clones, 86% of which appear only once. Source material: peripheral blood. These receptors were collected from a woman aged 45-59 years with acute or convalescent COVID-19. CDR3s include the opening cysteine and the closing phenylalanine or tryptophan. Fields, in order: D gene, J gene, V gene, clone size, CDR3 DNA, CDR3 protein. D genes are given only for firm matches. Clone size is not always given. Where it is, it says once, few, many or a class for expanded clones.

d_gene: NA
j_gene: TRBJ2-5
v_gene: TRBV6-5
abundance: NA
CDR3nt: TGTGCCAGCAGTTACTCGCGGAGCCAAGAGACCCAGTACTTC
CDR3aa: CASSYSRSQETQYF

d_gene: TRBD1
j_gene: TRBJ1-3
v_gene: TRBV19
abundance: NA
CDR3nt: TGTGCCAGTAGGGGACAGTCGACCTCTGGAAACACCATATATTTT
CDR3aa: CASRGQSTSGNTIYF

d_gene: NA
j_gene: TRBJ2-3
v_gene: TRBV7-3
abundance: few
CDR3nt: TGTGCCAGCAGCTTATTTGGGGGGACCACCACAGATACGCAGTATTTT
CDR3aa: CASSLFGGTTTDTQYF

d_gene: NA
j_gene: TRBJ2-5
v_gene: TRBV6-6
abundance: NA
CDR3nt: TGTGCCAGCGCGAGGGGGGAGACCCAGTACTTC
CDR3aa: CASARGETQYF

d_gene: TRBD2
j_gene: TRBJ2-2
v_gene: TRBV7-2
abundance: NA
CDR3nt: TGTGCCAGCAGCTTAGTGGGGGGGATCACCGGGGAGCTGTTTTTT
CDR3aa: CASSLVGGITGELFF

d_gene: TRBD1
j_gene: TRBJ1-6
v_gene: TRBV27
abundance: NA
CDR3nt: TGTGCCAGTACAGGGGGCTCCTATAATTCACCCCTCCACTTT
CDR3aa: CASTGGSYNSPLHF

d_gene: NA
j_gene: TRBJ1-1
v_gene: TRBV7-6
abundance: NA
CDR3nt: TGTGCCAGCAGCCCACAGCCCGGGAACACTGAAGCTTTCTTT
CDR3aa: CASSPQPGNTEAFF

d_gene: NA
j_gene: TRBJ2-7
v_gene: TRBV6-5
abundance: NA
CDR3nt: TGTGCCAGCAGTTACTTGGGCGACGAGCAGTACTTC
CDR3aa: CASSYLGDEQYF

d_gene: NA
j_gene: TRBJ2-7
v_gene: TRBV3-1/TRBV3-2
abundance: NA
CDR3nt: TGTGCCAGCAGCGAGCGGTACGAGCAGTACTTC
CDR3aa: CASSERYEQYF

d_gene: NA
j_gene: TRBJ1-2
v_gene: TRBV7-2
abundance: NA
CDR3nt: TGTGCCAGCAGCTACTACTCAGATAACTATGGCTACACCTTC
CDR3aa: CASSYYSDNYGYTF

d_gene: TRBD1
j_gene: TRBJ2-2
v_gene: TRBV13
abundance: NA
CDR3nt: TGTGCCAGCAGCCCAAGGACAGGGAACACCGGGGAGCTGTTTTTT
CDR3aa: CASSPRTGNTGELFF

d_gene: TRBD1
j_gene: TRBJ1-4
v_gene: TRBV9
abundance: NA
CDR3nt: TGTGCCAGCAGCGCAGCCGGGACAGGAAATAATGAAAAACTGTTTTTT
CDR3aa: CASSAAGTGNNEKLFF

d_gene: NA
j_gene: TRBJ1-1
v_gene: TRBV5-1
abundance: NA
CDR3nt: TGCGCCAGCAGCTTGTCCTCGGGACAGAACACTGAAGCTTTCTTT
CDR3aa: CASSLSSGQNTEAFF

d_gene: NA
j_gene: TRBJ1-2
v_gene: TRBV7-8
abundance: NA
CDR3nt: TGTGCCAGCAGCTTAGAGGCGGGGTCGGGCGGCTACACCTTC
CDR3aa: CASSLEAGSGGYTF

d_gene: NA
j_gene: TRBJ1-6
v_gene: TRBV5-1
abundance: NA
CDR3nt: TGCGCCAGCAGCGCCTCACAGGAGACACCCCTCCACTTT
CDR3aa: CASSASQETPLHF

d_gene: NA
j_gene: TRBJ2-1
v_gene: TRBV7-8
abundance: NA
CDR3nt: TGTGCCAGCACGTCAGTTGACGGGCGGGCCGATGAGCAGTTCTTC
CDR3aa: CASTSVDGRADEQFF

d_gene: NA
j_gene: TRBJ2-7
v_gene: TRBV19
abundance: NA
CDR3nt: TGTGCCAGTAGTCCCCGGACATTCCCCTACGAGCAGTACTTC
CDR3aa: CASSPRTFPYEQYF

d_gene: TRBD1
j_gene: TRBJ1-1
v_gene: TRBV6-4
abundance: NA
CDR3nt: TGTGCCAGCAGACATCCGGGACAGGGGGGAACTGAAGCTTTCTTT
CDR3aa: CASRHPGQGGTEAFF

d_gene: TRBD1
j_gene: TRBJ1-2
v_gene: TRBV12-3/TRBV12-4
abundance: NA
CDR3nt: TGTGCCAGCAGTTTAAGGGGGCCTTATGGCTACACCTTC
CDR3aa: CASSLRGPYGYTF

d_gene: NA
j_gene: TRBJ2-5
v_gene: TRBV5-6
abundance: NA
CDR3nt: TGTGCCAGCAGCCTATCGACAGACCAAGAGACCCAGTACTTC
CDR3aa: CASSLSTDQETQYF

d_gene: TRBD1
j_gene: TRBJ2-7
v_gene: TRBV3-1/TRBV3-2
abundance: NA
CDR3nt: TGTGCCAGCAGCCAAGGAGACAGGGGCGAGCAGTACTTC
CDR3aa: CASSQGDRGEQYF

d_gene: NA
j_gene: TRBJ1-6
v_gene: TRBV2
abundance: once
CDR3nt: TGTGCCAGCAGTGCACTCCCTGATAATTCACCCCTCCACTTT
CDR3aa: CASSALPDNSPLHF

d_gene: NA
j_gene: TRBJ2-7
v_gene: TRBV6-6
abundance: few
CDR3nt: TGTGCCAGCAGTTCCCCGACGGGAGCGAGGTACGAGCAGTACTTC
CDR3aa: CASSSPTGARYEQYF

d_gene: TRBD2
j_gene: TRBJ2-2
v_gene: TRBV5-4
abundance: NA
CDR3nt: TGTGCCAGCAGCTTCCAGCGGGGCGATACCGGGGAGCTGTTTTTT
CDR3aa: CASSFQRGDTGELFF

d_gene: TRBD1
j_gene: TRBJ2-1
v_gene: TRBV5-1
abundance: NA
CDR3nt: TGCGCCAGCAGCTTGGGACAGGGTAGTGAGCAGTTCTTC
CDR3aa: CASSLGQGSEQFF

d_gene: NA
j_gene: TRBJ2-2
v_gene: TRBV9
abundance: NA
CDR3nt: TGTGCCAGCAGCGGACAGCGAAACACCGGGGAGCTGTTTTTT
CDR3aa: CASSGQRNTGELFF

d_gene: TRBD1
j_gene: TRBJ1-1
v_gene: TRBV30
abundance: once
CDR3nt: TGTGCTAGGGGACAGGGGACATCTGGCGCTTTCTTT
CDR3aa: CARGQGTSGAFF